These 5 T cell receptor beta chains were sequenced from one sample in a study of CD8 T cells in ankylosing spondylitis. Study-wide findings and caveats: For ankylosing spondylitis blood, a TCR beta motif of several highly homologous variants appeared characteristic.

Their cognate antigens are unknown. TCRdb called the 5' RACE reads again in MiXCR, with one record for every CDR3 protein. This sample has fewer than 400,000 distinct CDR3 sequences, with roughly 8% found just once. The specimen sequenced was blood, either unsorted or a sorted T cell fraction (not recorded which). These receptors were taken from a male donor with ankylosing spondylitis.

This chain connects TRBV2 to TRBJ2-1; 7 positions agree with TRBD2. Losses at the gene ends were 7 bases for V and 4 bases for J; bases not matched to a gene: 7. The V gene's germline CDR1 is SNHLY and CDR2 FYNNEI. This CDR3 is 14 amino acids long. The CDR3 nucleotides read TGTGCCAGCATGGCTAGCGGAGGATACAATGAGCAGTTCTTC. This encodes CASMASGGYNEQFF.

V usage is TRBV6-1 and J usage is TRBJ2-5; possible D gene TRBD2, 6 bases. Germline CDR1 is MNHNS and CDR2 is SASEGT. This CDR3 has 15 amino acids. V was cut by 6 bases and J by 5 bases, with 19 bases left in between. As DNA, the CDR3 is TGTGCCAGCAGCCAACTCTCGGCGGGAACGGAGACCCAGTACTTC. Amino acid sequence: CASSQLSAGTETQYF.

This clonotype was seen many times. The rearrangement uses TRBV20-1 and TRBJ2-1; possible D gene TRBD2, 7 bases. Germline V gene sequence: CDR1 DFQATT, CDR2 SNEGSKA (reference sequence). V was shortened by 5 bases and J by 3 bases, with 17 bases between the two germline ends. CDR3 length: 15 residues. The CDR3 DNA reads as TGCAGTGCTCCCGGGGGGCCCCCGAACTACAATGAGCAGTTCTTC. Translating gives CSAPGGPPNYNEQFF.

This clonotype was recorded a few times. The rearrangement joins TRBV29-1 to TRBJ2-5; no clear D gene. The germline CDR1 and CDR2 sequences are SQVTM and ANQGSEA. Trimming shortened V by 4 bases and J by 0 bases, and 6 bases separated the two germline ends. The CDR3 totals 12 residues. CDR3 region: CSVAANQETQYF. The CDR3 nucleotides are TGCAGCGTTGCGGCCAACCAAGAGACCCAGTACTTC.

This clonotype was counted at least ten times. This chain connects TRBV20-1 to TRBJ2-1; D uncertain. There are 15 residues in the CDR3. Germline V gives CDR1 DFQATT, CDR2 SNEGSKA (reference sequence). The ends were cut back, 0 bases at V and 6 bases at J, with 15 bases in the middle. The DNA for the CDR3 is TGCAGTGCTAGAGATTTGGTGGGAACGGGCAATGAGCAGTTCTTC. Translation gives CSARDLVGTGNEQFF.